Below are 8 T cell receptor beta chains sequenced from a single sample in a study of patients and donors after allogeneic stem cell transplantation. TCRdb itself ran the RT-PCR reads through MiXCR, one entry per CDR3 protein. The table has around 200,000 distinct CDR3 sequences, 35% to 45% seen once; the top ten hold roughly 12%. Material for sequencing was blood, either unsorted or a sorted T cell fraction (not recorded which). The receptors shown here come from a human donor who was either an allogeneic HSCT recipient or a stem cell or donor lymphocyte infusion donor (not recorded which). It is not recorded whose cells these are; they may come from a transplant donor.

The chain joins TRBV5-1 to TRBJ2-7; 7 bases line up with TRBD1. After removal of 3 bases from V and 2 bases from J, the junction contained 5 bases not matched to a gene. The length of the CDR3 is 14 residues. Germline CDR1 is SGHRS and CDR2 is YFSETQ. This CDR3 is CASSSTGQAYEQYF. CDR3 nucleotides: TGCGCCAGCAGCTCCACCGGACAGGCCTACGAGCAGTACTTC.

There are a few counts of this clonotype. The rearrangement joins TRBV27 to TRBJ1-4, with TRBD1 as a possible D gene (5 bases). CDR1 MNHEY and CDR2 SMNVEV come from the germline V gene (reference sequence). The CDR3 is 15 residues long. V was shortened by 6 bases and J by 8 bases, with 19 bases between the two germline ends. The CDR3 region has the DNA TGTGCCAGCAGAAAGGTGGGGCGCGATGAGGAAAAACTGTTTTTT. This gives the protein CASRKVGRDEEKLFF.

CDR3 amino acids: CASSYSANTEAFF. The CDR3 DNA reads as TGTGCCAGCAGCTATTCCGCGAACACTGAAGCTTTCTTT. The chain employs TRBV7-3 and TRBJ1-1, with D unresolved. Trimming left V 4 bases short and J 1 base short, with 7 bases between. The CDR3 runs 13 residues. Germline V CDR1 and CDR2: SGHTA, FQGTGA.

J is TRBJ1-6 and V is TRBV12-3 or TRBV12-4, with TRBD1 identical over 8 bases. The CDR3 has 17 amino acids. With V trimmed by 6 bases and J by 7 bases, 14 bases remained unmatched. The CDR3, as DNA: TGTGCCAGCAGCCCCTCCCGGGACAGGAGATCAAATTCACCCCTCCACTTT. The encoded protein is CASSPSRDRRSNSPLHF.

The chain combines TRBV16 with TRBJ1-6; 8 positions match TRBD1. Germline values: CDR1 KGHSY, CDR2 FQNENV. Unmatched junction bases numbered 3, after V lost 4 bases and J lost 7 bases. The CDR3 has 14 residues. The CDR3 sequence is CASSRRGRNSPLHF. The CDR3 DNA follows: TGTGCCAGCAGCCGCAGGGGGCGAAATTCACCCCTCCACTTT.

The chain uses TRBV12-3 or TRBV12-4 and TRBJ2-4; either TRBD1 or TRBD2 may supply D (5 bases each). This CDR3 contains 15 residues. Trimming took off 2 bases at V and 5 bases at J, with 13 bases between the two ends. CDR3 sequence: CASSLRKGTQNIQYF. DNA of the CDR3: TGTGCCAGCAGTTTACGAAAGGGGACCCAAAACATTCAGTACTTC.

The V and J genes are TRBV6-5 and TRBJ1-1; no clear D gene. Germline V gene sequence: CDR1 MNHEY, CDR2 SVGAGI. The CDR3 totals 13 residues. The V end was cut by 4 bases, the J end by 6 bases, with 12 bases between. CDR3 region: CASSFDRWAEAFF. For the CDR3, the DNA is TGTGCCAGCAGTTTCGACCGTTGGGCTGAAGCTTTCTTT.

This clonotype was seen once. J is TRBJ2-3 and V is TRBV5-6; D is undetermined. The V gene's germline CDR1 is SGHDT and CDR2 YYEEEE. Trimming took off 0 bases at V and 2 bases at J, with 10 bases between the two ends. CDR3 length equals 15 residues. The CDR3 is CASSLVQFVTDTQYF. The CDR3 DNA follows: TGTGCCAGCAGCTTGGTTCAGTTTGTCACAGATACGCAGTATTTT. Full variable domain (remainder filled in from reference TRBV5-6 and TRBJ2-3): DAGVTQSPTHLIKTRGQQVTLRCSPKSGHDTVSWYQQALGQGPQFIFQYYEEEERQRGNFPDRFSGHQFPNYSSELNVNALLLGDSALYLCASSLVQFVTDTQYFGPGTRLTVL.